This TCR beta chain came from a study of response to subunit inactivated influenza vaccine listed by TCRdb under 2018. The study in broad terms: To follow how T cells responded to a trivalent subunit inactivated influenza vaccine, the researchers relied on deep quantitative profiling of the T cell receptor repertoire.

CDR1 and CDR2, per the germline V gene (reference sequence), are DFQATT and SNEGSKA. Trimming at the junction amounts to 5 bases on V and 5 bases on J, and the germline ends lie 16 bases apart. Taken from cysteine to phenylalanine, the CDR3 has 14 residues. This entry keeps only the CDR3 DNA: 42 bases, framed from base 1. Concerning this clonotype: This clone's antigen is unknown. Base qualities are missing; no much larger clone stands one base away.

The research as a whole found: It was suggested by the authors that each seasonal influenza vaccination may recruit only a limited number of new T cells.

Libraries were made using RT-PCR. Sequencing was carried out with an Illumina HiSeq 2500. Starting from the raw public reads, TCRdb applied fastp trimming at Q25, assembled clones with MiXCR and retained in-frame beta chains. Rows matching on CDR3 protein sequence are summarized as one entry with the most common DNA and genes. The sample table records some 850,000 distinct CDR3 sequences; roughly 20% of these occur just once. The top ten constitute 9.5% to 13% of the sample. Sequencing used PBMCs from blood, obtained about 5 days after vaccination. The sequence was obtained from a man aged 45-65 years who received an inactivated influenza vaccine. Donor details come from another sample of the same person, matched by shared clones. The V and J segments used are TRBV20-1 and TRBJ1-5; the D gene lacks a confident call. CDR3 loop: CSAEGARPHQPQHF. In nucleotides, the sequence is TGCAGTGCTGAAGGTGCCCGACCCCATCAGCCCCAGCATTTT.